One and the same sample provided the 12 T cell receptor beta chains below, sequenced in a study of tumor-infiltrating lymphocytes in primary liver carcinoma. The tissue used was unsorted bulk material of about 19-33 mg. RNA and DNA were co-extracted from it with the AllPrep DNA/RNA mini kit. The template, roughly 0.45 ug total RNA, yielded TCR beta cDNA made with a constant-region primer. Researchers made the TCR beta libraries by running three nested multiplex PCR rounds with slightly modified ARM-PCR. The two initial PCR rounds, roughly 11 cycles each, used TRBV1-TRBV30 forward and C-beta reverse primers. A single record per CDR3 protein comes from TCRdb applying MiXCR to the multiplex PCR reads. The data show roughly 50,000 distinct CDR3 sequences, about 80% seen once. Specimen: liver tumor tissue from sampling region 2. Subset meaning: tumor region T2, inferior pole. The receptors were sampled from a man aged 40-49 years with primary liver carcinoma and hepatitis B virus infection.

Concerning this clonotype itself: Given the absence of the conserved phenylalanine or tryptophan at the CDR3 end, a read error is likely. The chain links TRBV12-3 or TRBV12-4 to TRBJ2-7, with no clear D. The length of the CDR3 is 14 residues. V lost 10 bases and J lost 3, with 19 bases in between. For the CDR3, the DNA is TGTGCCATCCTCCAGACTGGTCGGCGCTACGAGCAGTACTCC. Translated, it gives CAILQTGRRYEQYS.

As for this clonotype: One end of the junction does not line up with germline, which may come from a read error. The CDR3 nucleotides are TGTGCCCACCGGGACAGGGCCGCCTCGGGGGCCAACGTCCTGAGTTTC. This encodes CAHRDRAASGANVLSF. This sequence joins TRBV30 and TRBJ2-6; 9 positions match TRBD1. The CDR3 runs 16 residues. Germline V gene lookup returns CDR1 GTSNPN and CDR2 SVGIG (reference sequence).

As to this clonotype: The junction and the germline gene differ at one end; a read error may be behind it. The CDR3 loop is CTTSRDHRWEQYF. CDR3 DNA: TGTACCACCAGCAGAGACCACAGATGGGAGCAGTACTTC. V is TRBV15 and J is TRBJ2-7, with D unclear. CDR1 is LNHNV, CDR2 YYDKDF, per germline (reference sequence). The CDR3 loop spans 13 amino acids.

A remark on this clonotype: The junction and the germline gene differ at one end; a read error may be behind it. V is TRBV11-2 and J is TRBJ2-3; D perhaps matches TRBD2 (6 bases). Germline CDR1 is SGHAT and CDR2 is FQNNGV. CDR3 length: 14 amino acids. The CDR3 DNA reads as TGTGCCGGAAGGGCACGGGAGTCCGCAGATATGCAGTATTTT. It codes for CAGRARESADMQYF.

This clonotype was seen at least ten times. The chain carries TRBV5-1 and TRBJ2-7; 7 bases match TRBD1. The germline V gene has CDR1 SGHRS and CDR2 YFSETQ. V shed 1 base and J 3 bases; nucleotides not matched to a gene: 7. This CDR3 is 15 amino acids long. The chain's CDR3 is CASSLNPTGVYEQYF. The DNA for the CDR3 is TGCGCCAGCAGCTTGAACCCCACAGGGGTCTACGAGCAGTACTTC.

Points on this clonotype: One junction end disagrees with the germline gene, perhaps due to a read error. This chain joins TRBV29-1 and TRBJ1-2; D is unclear. The CDR3 consists of 12 residues. Germline CDR1 SQVTM, CDR2 ANQGSEA. The CDR3 coding sequence is TGCAGCGTGTCGTCGGGGAGCTATCGCTACGCCTTC. Translation gives CSVSSGSYRYAF.

For this clonotype: One junction end does not reproduce the germline sequence, and a read error may be involved. CDR3 sequence: CASSTLSGRLQGTQYF. The CDR3 DNA reads TGTGCCAGTAGCACCCTTAGCGGGAGGCTTCAAGGGACCCAGTACTTC. The chain combines TRBV5-4 with TRBJ2-5, with TRBD2 matching 10 bases. From germline, CDR1 is SGHNT and CDR2 YYREEE (reference sequence). CDR3 size: 16 residues. The full variable domain, in which reference TRBV5-4 and TRBJ2-5 provide the parts outside the CDR3, is ETGVTQSPTHLIKTRGQQVTLRCSSQSGHNTVSWYQQALGQGPQFIFQYYREEENGRGNFPPRFSGLQFPNYSSELNVNALELDDSALYLCASSTLSGRLQGTQYFGPGTRLLVL.

The rearrangement links TRBV19 to TRBJ2-1; 14 positions match TRBD2. V shed 5 bases, J shed 8 bases, and the junction held 5 bases outside the gene matches. Germline V gene lookup returns CDR1 LNHDA and CDR2 SQIVND (reference sequence). This CDR3 is 15 amino acids long. The CDR3 protein is CASSLGLAGVYEQFF. The CDR3 bases are TGTGCCAGTAGTCTGGGACTAGCGGGAGTGTATGAGCAGTTCTTC.

Comment on this clonotype: Its ends do not fully match the called genes, so a read error is possible. The chain is built from TRBV7-9 and TRBJ2-5; 7 positions agree with TRBD1. The length of the CDR3 is 12 residues. The germline V gene encodes CDR1 SEHNR and CDR2 FQNEAQ (reference sequence). Here the CDR3 reads CASSTGEEIQYF. CDR3 nucleotides: TGCGCCAGCAGCACAGGGGAAGAGATCCAGTACTTC.

For this clonotype: Because the CDR3 is missing its conserved closing phenylalanine or tryptophan, this is likely a read error. The genes are TRBV7-8 and TRBJ1-5; maybe TRBD1 (5 bases). The germline CDR1 and CDR2 sequences are SGHVS and FQNEAQ. The CDR3 loop spans 14 amino acids. The CDR3 DNA reads as TGTGACAGCAGCTCCGGGACCTTCAATCGGCCCCAGCATTCT. Amino acids: CDSSSGTFNRPQHS.

About this clonotype itself: At one end, the junction sequence differs from germline, possibly due to a read error. The gene calls are TRBV5-6 and TRBJ1-2; 8 nucleotides agree with TRBD1. The V gene's germline CDR1 is SGHDT and CDR2 YYEEEE. The CDR3 loop spans 15 amino acids. CDR3: CVSSFQGARGFGYTF. The DNA for the CDR3 is TGTGTCAGCAGCTTTCAGGGGGCGCGGGGGTTTGGTTACACCTTC.

Remarks on this clonotype: Germline is not matched at one junction end, which may reflect a read error. This rearrangement joins TRBV6-1 to TRBJ2-5; D unresolved. Germline assignment: CDR1 MNHNS and CDR2 SASEGT. There are 15 residues in the CDR3. The CDR3 DNA sequence: TGTGCCAGCAGTGAAGAACGTAACGTGCAAGAGATCCAGTACTTC. Translation gives CASSEERNVQEIQYF.